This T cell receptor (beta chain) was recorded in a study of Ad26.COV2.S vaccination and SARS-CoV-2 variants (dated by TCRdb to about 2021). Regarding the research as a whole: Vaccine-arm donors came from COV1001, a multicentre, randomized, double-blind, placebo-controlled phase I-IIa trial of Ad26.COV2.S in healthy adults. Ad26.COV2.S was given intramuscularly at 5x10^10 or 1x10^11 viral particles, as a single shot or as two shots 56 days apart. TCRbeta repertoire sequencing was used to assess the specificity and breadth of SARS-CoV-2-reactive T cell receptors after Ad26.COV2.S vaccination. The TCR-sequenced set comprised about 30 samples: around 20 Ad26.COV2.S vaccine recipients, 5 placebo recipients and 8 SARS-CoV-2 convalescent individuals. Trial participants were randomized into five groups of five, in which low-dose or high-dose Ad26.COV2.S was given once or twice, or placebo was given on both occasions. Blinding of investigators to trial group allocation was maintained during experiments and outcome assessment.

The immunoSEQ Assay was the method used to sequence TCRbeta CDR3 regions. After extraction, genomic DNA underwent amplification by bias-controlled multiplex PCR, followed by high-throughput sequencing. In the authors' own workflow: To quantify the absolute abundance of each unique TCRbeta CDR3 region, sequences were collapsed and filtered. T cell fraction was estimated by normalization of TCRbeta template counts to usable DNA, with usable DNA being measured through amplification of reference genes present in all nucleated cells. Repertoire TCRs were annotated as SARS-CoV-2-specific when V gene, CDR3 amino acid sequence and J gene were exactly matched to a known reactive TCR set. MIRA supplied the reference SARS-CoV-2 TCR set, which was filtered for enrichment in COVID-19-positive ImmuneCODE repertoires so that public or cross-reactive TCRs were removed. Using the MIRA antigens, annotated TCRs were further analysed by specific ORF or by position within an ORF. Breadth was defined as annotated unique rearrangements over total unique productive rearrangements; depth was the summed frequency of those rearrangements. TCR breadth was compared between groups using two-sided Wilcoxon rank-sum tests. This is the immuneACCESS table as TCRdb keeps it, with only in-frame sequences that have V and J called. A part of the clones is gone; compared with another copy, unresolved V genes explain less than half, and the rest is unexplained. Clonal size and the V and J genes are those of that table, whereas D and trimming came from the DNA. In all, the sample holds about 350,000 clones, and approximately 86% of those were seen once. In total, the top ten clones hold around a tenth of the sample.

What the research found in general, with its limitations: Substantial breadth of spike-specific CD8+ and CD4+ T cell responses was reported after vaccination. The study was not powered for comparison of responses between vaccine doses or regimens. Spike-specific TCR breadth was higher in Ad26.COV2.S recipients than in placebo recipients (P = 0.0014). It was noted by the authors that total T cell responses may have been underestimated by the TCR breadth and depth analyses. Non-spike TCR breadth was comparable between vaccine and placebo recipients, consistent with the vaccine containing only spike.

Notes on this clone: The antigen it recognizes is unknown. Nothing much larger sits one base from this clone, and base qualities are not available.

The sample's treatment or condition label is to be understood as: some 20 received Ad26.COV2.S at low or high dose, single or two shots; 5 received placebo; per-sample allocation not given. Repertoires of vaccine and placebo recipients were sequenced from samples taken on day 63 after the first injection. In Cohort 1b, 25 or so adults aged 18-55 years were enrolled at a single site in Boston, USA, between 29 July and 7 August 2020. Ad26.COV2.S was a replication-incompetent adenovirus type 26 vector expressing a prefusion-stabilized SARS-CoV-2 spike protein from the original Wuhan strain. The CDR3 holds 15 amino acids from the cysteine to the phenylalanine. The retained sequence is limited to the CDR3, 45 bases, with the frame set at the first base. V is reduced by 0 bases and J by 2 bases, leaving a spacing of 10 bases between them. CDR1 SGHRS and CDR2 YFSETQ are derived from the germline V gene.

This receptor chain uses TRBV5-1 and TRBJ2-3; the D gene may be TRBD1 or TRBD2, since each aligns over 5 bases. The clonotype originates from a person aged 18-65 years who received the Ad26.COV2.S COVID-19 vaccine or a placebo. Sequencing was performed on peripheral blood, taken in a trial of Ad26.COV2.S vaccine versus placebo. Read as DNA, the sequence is TGCGCCAGCAGCTTGGCAGGGAGAGCCACAGATACGCAGTATTTT. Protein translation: CASSLAGRATDTQYF.